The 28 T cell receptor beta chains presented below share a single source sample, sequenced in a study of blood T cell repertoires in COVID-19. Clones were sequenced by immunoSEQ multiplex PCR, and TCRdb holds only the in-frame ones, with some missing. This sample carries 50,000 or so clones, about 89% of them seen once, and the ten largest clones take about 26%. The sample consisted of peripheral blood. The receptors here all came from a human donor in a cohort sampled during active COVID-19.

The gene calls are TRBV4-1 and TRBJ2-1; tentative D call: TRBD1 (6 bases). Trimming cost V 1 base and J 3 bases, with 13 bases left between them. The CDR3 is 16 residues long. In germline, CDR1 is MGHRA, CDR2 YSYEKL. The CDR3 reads CASSQGGQSSYNEQFF. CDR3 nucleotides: TGCGCCAGCAGCCAAGGAGGACAGTCAAGCTACAATGAGCAGTTCTTC.

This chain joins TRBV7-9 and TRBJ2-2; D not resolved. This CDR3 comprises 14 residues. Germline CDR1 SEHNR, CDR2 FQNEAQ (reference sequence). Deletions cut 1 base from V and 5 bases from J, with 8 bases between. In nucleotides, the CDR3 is TGTGCCAGCAGCTTAGGATTAGCTACCGGGGAGCTGTTTTTT. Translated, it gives CASSLGLATGELFF.

CDR3 nucleotides: TGTGCCAGCCGAGAAGGGACATACGAGCAGTACTTC. Its protein product is CASREGTYEQYF. The chain employs TRBV28 and TRBJ2-7, with D possibly TRBD1 on 6 matching bases. The CDR3 length is 12 residues. Germline V gene data show CDR1 as MDHEN and CDR2 as SYDVKM. Trimming took 8 bases from V and 4 from J, leaving 12 bases between them.

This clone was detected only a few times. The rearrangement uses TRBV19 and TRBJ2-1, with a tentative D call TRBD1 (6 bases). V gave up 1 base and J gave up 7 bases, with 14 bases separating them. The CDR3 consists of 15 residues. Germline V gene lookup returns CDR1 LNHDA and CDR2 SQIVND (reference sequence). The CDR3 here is CASSIVAGEGNEQFF. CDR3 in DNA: TGTGCCAGTAGTATAGTGGCAGGGGAAGGTAATGAGCAGTTCTTC.

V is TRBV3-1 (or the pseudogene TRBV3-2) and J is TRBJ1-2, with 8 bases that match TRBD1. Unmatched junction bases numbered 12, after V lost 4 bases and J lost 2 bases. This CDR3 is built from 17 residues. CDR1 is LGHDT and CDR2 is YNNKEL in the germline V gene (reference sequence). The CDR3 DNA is TGTGCCAGCAGCCCCCGGCCAGGGGGCACCATAAACTATGGCTACACCTTC. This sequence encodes CASSPRPGGTINYGYTF.

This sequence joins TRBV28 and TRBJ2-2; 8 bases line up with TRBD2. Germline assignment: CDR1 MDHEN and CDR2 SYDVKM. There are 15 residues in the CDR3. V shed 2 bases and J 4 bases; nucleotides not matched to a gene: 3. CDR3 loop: CASSLSLAGTGELFF. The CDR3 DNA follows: TGTGCCAGCAGTTTAAGCCTAGCGGGCACCGGGGAGCTGTTTTTT.

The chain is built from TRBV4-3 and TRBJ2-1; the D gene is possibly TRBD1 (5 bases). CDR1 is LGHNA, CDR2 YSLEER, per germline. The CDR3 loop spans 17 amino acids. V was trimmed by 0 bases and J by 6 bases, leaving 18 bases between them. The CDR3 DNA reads TGCGCCAGCAGCCAAGATCTGTCCGGCCCTAGGGGCAATGAGCAGTTCTTC. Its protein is CASSQDLSGPRGNEQFF.

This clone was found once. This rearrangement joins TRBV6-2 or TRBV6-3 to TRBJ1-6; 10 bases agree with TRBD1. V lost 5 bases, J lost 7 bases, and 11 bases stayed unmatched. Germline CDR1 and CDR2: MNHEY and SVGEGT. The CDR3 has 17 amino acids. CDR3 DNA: TGTGCCAGCAGTAATTCGGGACAGGGGCTCGCAAATTCACCCCTCCACTTT. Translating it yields CASSNSGQGLANSPLHF.

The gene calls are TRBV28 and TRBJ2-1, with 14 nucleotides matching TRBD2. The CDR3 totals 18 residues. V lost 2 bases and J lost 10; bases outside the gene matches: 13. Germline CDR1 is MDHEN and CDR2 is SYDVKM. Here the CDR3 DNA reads TGTGCCAGCAGTTTACACGGATCGGGACTAGCGGGAGTACTAGAGCAGTTCTTC. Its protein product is CASSLHGSGLAGVLEQFF. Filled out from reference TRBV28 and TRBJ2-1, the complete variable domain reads DVKVTQSSRYLVKRTGEKVFLECVQDMDHENMFWYRQDPGLGLRLIYFSYDVKMKEKGDIPEGYSVSREKKERFSLILESASTNQTSMYLCASSLHGSGLAGVLEQFFGPGTRLTVL.

The CDR3 region is CASSLYVTANNEQFF. The CDR3 DNA reads TGTGCCAGCAGCTTGTATGTGACAGCAAACAATGAGCAGTTCTTC. The chain employs TRBV5-8 and TRBJ2-1, with a weak D call TRBD1 (5 bases). Germline values: CDR1 SGHTS, CDR2 YDEGEE. This CDR3 region has 15 residues. Trimming left V 1 base short and J 5 bases short, with 13 bases between.

CDR3 in DNA: TGCGCATTTTTCGGGGGGTCCCACTCCTACGAGCAGTACTTC. This sequence encodes CAFFGGSHSYEQYF. V gene TRBV23-1 combines with J gene TRBJ2-7; TRBD2 matches at 7 bases. TRBV23-1 is flagged as an ORF with uncertain function. The CDR3 is 14 amino acids.

The DNA of the CDR3 is TGTGCCACTGCGCGGGACCTCAATCAGCCCCAGCATTTT. Protein sequence: CATARDLNQPQHF. The chain couples TRBV6-5 to TRBJ1-5; perhaps TRBD1 as D (5 bases). Deletions cut 10 bases from V and 3 bases from J, with 13 bases between. In germline, CDR1 is MNHEY, CDR2 SVGAGI. The CDR3 is made up of 13 amino acids.

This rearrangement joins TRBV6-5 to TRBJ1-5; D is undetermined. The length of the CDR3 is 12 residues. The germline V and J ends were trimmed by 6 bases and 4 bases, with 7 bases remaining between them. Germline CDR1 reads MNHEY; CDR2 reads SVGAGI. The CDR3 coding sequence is TGTGCCAGCAGGCGAACTAATCAGCCCCAGCATTTT. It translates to CASRRTNQPQHF.

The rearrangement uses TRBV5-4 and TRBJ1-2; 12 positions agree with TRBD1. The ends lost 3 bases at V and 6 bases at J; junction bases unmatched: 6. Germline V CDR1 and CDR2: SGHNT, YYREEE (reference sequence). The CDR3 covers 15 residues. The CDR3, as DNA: TGTGCCAGCAGCTCACCGGGACAGGGGGCGCATGGCTACACCTTC. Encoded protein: CASSSPGQGAHGYTF.

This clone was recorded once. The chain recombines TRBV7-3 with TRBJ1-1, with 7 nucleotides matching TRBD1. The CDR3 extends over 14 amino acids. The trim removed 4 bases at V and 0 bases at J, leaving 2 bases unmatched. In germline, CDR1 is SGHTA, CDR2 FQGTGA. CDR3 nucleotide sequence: TGTGCCAGCAGCTACGACAGGGTGAACACTGAAGCTTTCTTT. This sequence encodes CASSYDRVNTEAFF.

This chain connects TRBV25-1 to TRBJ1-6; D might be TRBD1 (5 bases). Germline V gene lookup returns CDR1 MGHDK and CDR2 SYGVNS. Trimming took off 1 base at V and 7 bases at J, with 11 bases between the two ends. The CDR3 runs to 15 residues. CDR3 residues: CASSESGNGNSPLHF. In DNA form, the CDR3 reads TGTGCCAGCAGTGAATCAGGGAATGGAAATTCACCCCTCCACTTT.

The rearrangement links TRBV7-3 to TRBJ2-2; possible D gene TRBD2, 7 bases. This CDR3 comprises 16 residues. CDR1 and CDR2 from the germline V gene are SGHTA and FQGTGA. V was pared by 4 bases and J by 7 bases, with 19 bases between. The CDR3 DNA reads TGTGCCAGCAGCTCCCTAGGGGGGGGAGGAATCGGGGAGCTGTTTTTT. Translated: CASSSLGGGGIGELFF.

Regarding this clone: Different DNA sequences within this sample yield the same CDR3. DNA of the CDR3: TGTGCCAGCCGGGGGGCCTACGAGCAGTACTTC. Protein product: CASRGAYEQYF. V usage is TRBV3-1 (or the pseudogene TRBV3-2) and J usage is TRBJ2-7; 7 positions agree with TRBD2. The CDR3 has 11 residues. J gave up 2 bases and V 8 bases, and 0 bases lay outside the gene matches. Looked up from germline, CDR1 is LGHDT and CDR2 is YNNKEL (reference sequence).

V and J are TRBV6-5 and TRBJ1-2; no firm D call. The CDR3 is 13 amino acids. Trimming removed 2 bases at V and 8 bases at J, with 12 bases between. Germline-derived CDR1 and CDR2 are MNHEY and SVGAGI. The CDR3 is CASSYGSGEGYTF. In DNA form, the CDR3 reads TGTGCCAGCAGTTACGGGTCCGGGGAAGGCTACACCTTC.

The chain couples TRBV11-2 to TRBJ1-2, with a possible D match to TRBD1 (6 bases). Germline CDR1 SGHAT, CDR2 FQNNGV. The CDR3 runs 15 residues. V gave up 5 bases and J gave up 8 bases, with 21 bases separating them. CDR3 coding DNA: TGTGCCAGCAGCAAATCGGACAGTGGTCTTATGGGCTACACCTTC. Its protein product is CASSKSDSGLMGYTF.

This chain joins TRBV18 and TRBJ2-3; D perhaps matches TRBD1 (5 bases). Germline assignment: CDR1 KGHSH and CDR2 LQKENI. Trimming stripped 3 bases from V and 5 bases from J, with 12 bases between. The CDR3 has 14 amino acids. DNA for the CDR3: TGTGCCAGCTCACCGGACACCCCCGGAGATACGCAGTATTTT. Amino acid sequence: CASSPDTPGDTQYF.

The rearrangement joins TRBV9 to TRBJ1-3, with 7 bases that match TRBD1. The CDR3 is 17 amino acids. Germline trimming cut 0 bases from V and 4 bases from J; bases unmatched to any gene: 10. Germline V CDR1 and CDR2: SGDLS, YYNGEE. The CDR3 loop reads CASSVEVGGVKGNTIYF. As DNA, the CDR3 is TGTGCCAGCAGCGTAGAGGTAGGGGGCGTGAAAGGAAACACCATATATTTT.

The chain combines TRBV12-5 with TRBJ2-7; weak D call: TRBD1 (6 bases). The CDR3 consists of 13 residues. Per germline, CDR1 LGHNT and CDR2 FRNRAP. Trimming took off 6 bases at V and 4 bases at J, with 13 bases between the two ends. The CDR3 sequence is CASGKGQNYEQYF. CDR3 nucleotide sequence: TGTGCTAGTGGGAAGGGACAAAATTACGAGCAGTACTTC. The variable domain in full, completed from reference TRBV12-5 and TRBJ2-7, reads DARVTQTPRHKVTEMGQEVTMRCQPILGHNTVFWYRQTMMQGLELLAYFRNRAPLDDSGMPKDRFSAEMPDATLATLKIQPSEPRDSAVYFCASGKGQNYEQYFGPGTRLTVT.

Written as DNA, the CDR3 is TGTGCCACCAGTGCTCCTGGGACAGGGGGGGCCGGCTACACCTTC. Protein: CATSAPGTGGAGYTF. V usage is TRBV24-1 and J usage is TRBJ1-2, with 11 bases lining up with TRBD1. Germline V gene sequence: CDR1 KGHDR, CDR2 SFDVKD. The J segment lost 8 bases and the V segment lost 5 bases, leaving 9 bases of the junction unmatched. The length of the CDR3 is 15 residues.

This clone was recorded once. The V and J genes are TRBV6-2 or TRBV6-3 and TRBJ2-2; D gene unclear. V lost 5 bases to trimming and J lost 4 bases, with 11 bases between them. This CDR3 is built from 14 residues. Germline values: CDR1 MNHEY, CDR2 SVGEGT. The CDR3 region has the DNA TGTGCCAGCAGTCCATCACGAGGCACCGGGGAGCTGTTTTTT. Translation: CASSPSRGTGELFF.

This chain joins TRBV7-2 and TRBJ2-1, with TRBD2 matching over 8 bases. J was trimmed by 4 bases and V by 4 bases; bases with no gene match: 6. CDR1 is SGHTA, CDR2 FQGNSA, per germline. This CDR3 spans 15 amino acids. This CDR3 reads CASSSTGTSYNEQFF. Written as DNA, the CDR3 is TGTGCCAGCAGCTCCACCGGGACTAGTTACAATGAGCAGTTCTTC.

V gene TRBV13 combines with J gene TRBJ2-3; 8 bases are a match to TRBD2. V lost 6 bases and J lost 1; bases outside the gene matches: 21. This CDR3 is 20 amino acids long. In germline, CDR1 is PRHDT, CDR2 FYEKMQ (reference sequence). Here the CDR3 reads CASSSPSGRGGPRGTDTQYF. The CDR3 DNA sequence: TGTGCCAGCAGTTCCCCTAGCGGGCGCGGGGGGCCCCGTGGCACAGATACGCAGTATTTT.

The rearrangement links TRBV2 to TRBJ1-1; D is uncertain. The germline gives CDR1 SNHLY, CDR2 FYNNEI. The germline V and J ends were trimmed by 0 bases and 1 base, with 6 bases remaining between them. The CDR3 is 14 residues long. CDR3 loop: CASSEAVANTEAFF. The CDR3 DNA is TGTGCCAGCAGTGAAGCGGTGGCGAACACTGAAGCTTTCTTT.